This T cell receptor beta chain was recovered during a study of CD8+ T cells in alopecia areata. General study findings and limits: Sequencing of scalp samples also captures resident alphabeta T cells of normal skin. Lesional scalp displayed greater clonality than normal scalp, most notably in alopecia totalis/universalis. TCR sharing across patients was less clear than in mice, possibly HLA-related.

A FACSAria was used to sort CD4+ and CD8+ T cells. These cells came from PBMCs. A note on this clone: Its antigen is currently unknown.

The CDR3 is 12 residues long. Per the germline V gene, CDR1 is SGDLS and CDR2 is YYNGEE. The V segment lost 10 bases and the J segment 5 bases; nucleotides outside the gene matches: 4. RNA, once extracted, was reverse transcribed into cDNA for use as the sequencing template. Sequenced by immunoSEQ multiplex PCR; TCRdb stores in-frame clones only, minus some. The table records 110,000 or so clones, 59% of them present only once. This TCR derives from a human donor in good health. The J gene is TRBJ2-7, the V gene TRBV9; 12 bases are shared with TRBD1. Sequences were obtained from CD8+ T cells sorted from blood. The CDR3 sequence: CALRDRGHEQYF. DNA for the CDR3: TGTGCCCTAAGGGACAGGGGGCACGAGCAGTACTTC. The variable domain in full, with the rest retrieved from reference TRBV9 and TRBJ2-7, is DSGVTQTPKHLITATGQRVTLRCSPRSGDLSVYWYQQSLDQGLQFLIQYYNGEERAKGNILERFSAQQFPDLHSELNLSSLELGDSALYFCALRDRGHEQYFGPGTRLTVT.